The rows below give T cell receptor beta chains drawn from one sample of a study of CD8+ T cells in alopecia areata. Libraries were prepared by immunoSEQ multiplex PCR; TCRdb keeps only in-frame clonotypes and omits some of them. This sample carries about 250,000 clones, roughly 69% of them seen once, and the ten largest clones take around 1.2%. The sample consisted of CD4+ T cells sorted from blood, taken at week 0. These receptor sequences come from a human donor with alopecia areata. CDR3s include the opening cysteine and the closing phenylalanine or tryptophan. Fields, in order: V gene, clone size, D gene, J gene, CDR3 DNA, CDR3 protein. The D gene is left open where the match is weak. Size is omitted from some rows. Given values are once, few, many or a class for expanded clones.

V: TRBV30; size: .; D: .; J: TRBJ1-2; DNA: TGTGCCTGGATGCGGGGGAGAAACATCGGCTGCACCTTC; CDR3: CAWMRGRNIGCTF
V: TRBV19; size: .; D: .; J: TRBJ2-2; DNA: TGTGCCAGTAGTATGTTGGTTAGCTTTTCGGGGGAGCTGTTTTTT; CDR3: CASSMLVSFSGELFF
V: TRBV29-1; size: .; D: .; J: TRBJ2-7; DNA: TGCAGCGCCCGGGGGAGGCAGAACTCTTACGAGCAGTACTTC; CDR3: CSARGRQNSYEQYF
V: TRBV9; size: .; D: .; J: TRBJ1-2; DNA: TGTGCCAGCAGCGTCATCCTTGACAGCTATGGCTACACCTTC; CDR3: CASSVILDSYGYTF
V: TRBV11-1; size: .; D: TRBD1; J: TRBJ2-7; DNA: TGTGCCAGCAGCCCGGACAGGGGAACCTACGAGCAGTACTTC; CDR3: CASSPDRGTYEQYF
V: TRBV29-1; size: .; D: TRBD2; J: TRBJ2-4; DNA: TGCAGCGTCCTCGGGACTAGCGGGGAACTTCAGTACTTC; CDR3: CSVLGTSGELQYF
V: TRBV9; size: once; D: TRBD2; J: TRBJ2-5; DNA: TGTGCCAGCTCCCAAGGGCTAGCGGGGTCGGGGGAGACCCAGTACTTC; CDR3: CASSQGLAGSGETQYF
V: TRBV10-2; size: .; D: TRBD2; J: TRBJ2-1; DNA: TGCGCCAGCAGAGTAGCGGGGGGGTTTGATGAGCAGTTCTTC; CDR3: CASRVAGGFDEQFF
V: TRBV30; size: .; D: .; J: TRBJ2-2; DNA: TGTGCCTGGAGCGCGGGGGCCCTCACCGGGGAGCTGTTTTTT; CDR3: CAWSAGALTGELFF
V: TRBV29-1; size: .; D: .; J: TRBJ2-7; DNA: TGCAGCGTTCGGGCCGATGGGCCCTACGAGCAGTACTTC; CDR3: CSVRADGPYEQYF
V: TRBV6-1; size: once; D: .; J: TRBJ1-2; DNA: TGTGCCAGCAGTGAAGCGGGGCTGGACTATGGCTACACCTTC; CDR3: CASSEAGLDYGYTF
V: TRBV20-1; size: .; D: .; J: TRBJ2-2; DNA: TGCAGTGCTAGATACGTCGGGGAGCTGTTTTTT; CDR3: CSARYVGELFF
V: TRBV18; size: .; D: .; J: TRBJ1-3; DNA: TGTGCCAGCTCACCAGCAGGGTATTGGAACACCATATATTTT; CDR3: CASSPAGYWNTIYF
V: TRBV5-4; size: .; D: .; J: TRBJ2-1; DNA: TGTGCCAGCAGCTTAGGCGGGACCGCGAGGCAGTTCTTC; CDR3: CASSLGGTARQFF
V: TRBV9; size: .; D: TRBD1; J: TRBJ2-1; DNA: TGTGCCAGCAGCGTAGGTATGCCGGGACAGGGTTCCTACAATGAGCAGTTCTTC; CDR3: CASSVGMPGQGSYNEQFF
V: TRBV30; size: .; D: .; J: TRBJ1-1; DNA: TGTGCCTGGAGCAGGTACCCGAACACTGAAGCTTTCTTT; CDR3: CAWSRYPNTEAFF